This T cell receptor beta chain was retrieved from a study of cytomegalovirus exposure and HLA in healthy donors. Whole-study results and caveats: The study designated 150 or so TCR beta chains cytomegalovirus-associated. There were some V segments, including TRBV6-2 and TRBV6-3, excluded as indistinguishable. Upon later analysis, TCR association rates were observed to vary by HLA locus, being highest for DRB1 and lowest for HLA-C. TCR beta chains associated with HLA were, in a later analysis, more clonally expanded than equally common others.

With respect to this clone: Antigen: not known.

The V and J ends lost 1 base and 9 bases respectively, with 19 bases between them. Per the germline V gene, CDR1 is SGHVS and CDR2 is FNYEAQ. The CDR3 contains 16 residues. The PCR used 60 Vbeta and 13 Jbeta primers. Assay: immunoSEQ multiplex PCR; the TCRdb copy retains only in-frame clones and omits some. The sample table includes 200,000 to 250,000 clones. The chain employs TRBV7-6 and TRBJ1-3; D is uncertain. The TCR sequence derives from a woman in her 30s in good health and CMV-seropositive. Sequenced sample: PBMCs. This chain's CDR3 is CASSLDSLSSYGTIYF. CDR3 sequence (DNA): TGTGCCAGCAGCTTAGATAGTTTGTCGTCTTACGGCACCATATATTTT. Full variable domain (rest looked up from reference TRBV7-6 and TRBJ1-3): GAGVSQSPRYKVTKRGQDVALRCDPISGHVSLYWYRQALGQGPEFLTYFNYEAQQDKSGLPNDRFSAERPEGSISTLTIQRTEQRDSAMYRCASSLDSLSSYGTIYFGEGSWLTVV.